These 18 T cell receptor beta chains were sequenced from one sample in a study of response to subunit inactivated influenza vaccine. TCRdb reprocessed the RT-PCR reads via MiXCR and lists one record per CDR3 protein. Of about 500,000 distinct CDR3 sequences listed, more than 7% are singletons. Sequencing used PBMCs from blood, obtained roughly 24 months after vaccination. The origin of the receptors is a man aged 45-69 years who received an inactivated influenza vaccine.

A note on this clonotype: A junction end diverges from the germline sequence, so it may reflect a read error. The chain uses TRBV24-1 and TRBJ2-7; D possibly corresponds to TRBD1 (5 bases). This CDR3 region has 14 residues. From germline, CDR1 is KGHDR and CDR2 SFDVKD. The CDR3 coding sequence is TGTGCCACCAGTGATCCCAGGACATACAGAGGCGTAAACTTC. Translating gives CATSDPRTYRGVNF.

This clonotype was counted between two and nine times. The V and J genes are TRBV5-1 and TRBJ2-7; 7 positions match TRBD1. This CDR3 is 14 amino acids long. V shed 2 bases, J shed 2 bases, and the junction held 4 bases outside the gene matches. Germline V lookup: CDR1 SGHRS, CDR2 YFSETQ. As DNA, the CDR3 is TGCGCCAGCAGCTTTGACAGGGCCGCCTACGAGCAGTACTTC. Its translation: CASSFDRAAYEQYF.

This clonotype was seen only a few times. The chain employs TRBV12-3 or TRBV12-4 and TRBJ2-3; the D gene is possibly TRBD1 (6 bases). The CDR3 is made up of 15 amino acids. V was cut by 3 bases and J by 3 bases, with 13 bases left in between. CDR3 residues: CASSLTAQGTDTQYF. CDR3 nucleotide sequence: TGTGCCAGCAGTTTGACAGCCCAGGGGACAGATACGCAGTATTTT.

The rearrangement links TRBV5-1 to TRBJ2-3; TRBD1 might be the D (5 bases). Germline V gene lookup returns CDR1 SGHRS and CDR2 YFSETQ. Trimming removed 0 bases from V and 4 bases from J, with 9 bases in between. This CDR3 has 14 residues. CDR3 residues: CASSLEVGADTQYF. DNA for the CDR3: TGCGCCAGCAGCTTGGAGGTAGGGGCAGATACGCAGTATTTT.

This clonotype showed up many times. This sequence joins TRBV5-1 and TRBJ2-1; D gene uncertain. The ends were cut back, 0 bases at V and 0 bases at J, with 13 bases in the middle. This CDR3 is built from 17 residues. Germline V gene data show CDR1 as SGHRS and CDR2 as YFSETQ. The CDR3 here is CASSLAAQSSSYNEQFF. CDR3 coding DNA: TGCGCCAGCAGCTTGGCCGCGCAGTCCAGCTCCTACAATGAGCAGTTCTTC.

This clonotype was observed many times. The V gene is TRBV12-3 or TRBV12-4, the J gene TRBJ2-5, with D possibly matching TRBD1 (5 bases). The CDR3 contains 16 residues. Trimming left V 3 bases short and J 2 bases short, with 16 bases between. In nucleotides, the CDR3 is TGTGCCAGCAGTTTTAGTCGAGGTGACAGACAAGAGACCCAGTACTTC. Protein: CASSFSRGDRQETQYF.

This clonotype was counted a few times. This chain links TRBV28 with TRBJ2-7; 8 bases line up with TRBD1. This CDR3 is 14 amino acids long. CDR1 is MDHEN, CDR2 SYDVKM, per germline. J was trimmed by 3 bases and V by 8 bases; bases with no gene match: 9. The CDR3 nucleotides read TGTGCCAGCTCGACAGGGGAGCGAGTCTACGAGCAGTACTTC. Protein product: CASSTGERVYEQYF.

The chain couples TRBV7-2 to TRBJ1-3; D unclear. CDR1 is SGHTA and CDR2 is FQGNSA in the germline V gene. The V end lost 0 bases, the J end lost 2 bases, and 11 bases lay between the germline ends. The CDR3 runs to 16 residues. For the CDR3, the DNA is TGTGCCAGCAGCTTAGCTCTGGGGTCCCCTGGAAACACCATATATTTT. It translates to CASSLALGSPGNTIYF.

There are many counts of this clonotype. V is TRBV6-6 and J is TRBJ2-7, with D tentatively TRBD2 (5 bases). CDR3 length: 12 residues. Germline loops: CDR1 MNHNY, CDR2 SVGAGI (reference sequence). V was shortened by 11 bases and J by 7 bases, with 18 bases between the two germline ends. The CDR3 DNA is TGTGCCTCAACGGGATTCCAGACGGAGCAGTACTTC. Amino acids: CASTGFQTEQYF.

This clonotype was seen only a few times. CDR3 region: CSVDWGANEQFF. CDR3 nucleotides: TGCAGCGTTGACTGGGGTGCCAATGAGCAGTTCTTC. This chain uses TRBV29-1 with TRBJ2-1; D remains unclear. Trimming removed 3 bases from V and 6 bases from J, with 9 bases in between. The CDR3 spans 12 residues. Looked up from germline, CDR1 is SQVTM and CDR2 is ANQGSEA.

This chain joins TRBV7-8 and TRBJ2-5; 10 nucleotides match TRBD2. V lost 2 bases, J lost 5 bases, and 8 bases stayed unmatched. CDR1 and CDR2 from the germline V gene are SGHVS and FQNEAQ. The CDR3 runs 16 residues. The CDR3 spells CASSLRQLAGLETQYF. The CDR3 DNA follows: TGTGCCAGCAGCTTACGACAACTAGCGGGATTGGAGACCCAGTACTTC.

The V and J genes are TRBV20-1 and TRBJ2-3, with no clear D. In germline, CDR1 is DFQATT, CDR2 SNEGSKA (reference sequence). The germline V and J ends were trimmed by 5 bases and 1 base, with 7 bases remaining between them. The CDR3 has 12 residues. CDR3 sequence (DNA): TGCAGTGCTCTGAAGGGCACAGATACGCAGTATTTT. Encoded protein: CSALKGTDTQYF.

The chain carries TRBV4-1 and TRBJ2-7; a weak D match, TRBD2 (5 bases). The germline V and J ends were trimmed by 1 base and 3 bases, with 10 bases remaining between them. The germline CDR1 and CDR2 sequences are MGHRA and YSYEKL. The CDR3 has 14 residues. The CDR3 is CASSQGEGIYEQYF. The CDR3 nucleotides read TGCGCCAGCAGCCAAGGTGAGGGCATCTACGAGCAGTACTTC.

This clonotype was observed a handful of times. The rearrangement uses TRBV7-9 and TRBJ2-1; D is ambiguous. Germline loops: CDR1 SEHNR, CDR2 FQNEAQ (reference sequence). This CDR3 spans 12 amino acids. V dropped 3 bases and J dropped 8 bases, with 8 bases sitting between them. This CDR3 reads CASSFVVDEQFF. DNA for the CDR3: TGTGCCAGCAGCTTCGTGGTCGATGAGCAGTTCTTC. Full variable domain (outside the CDR3, taken from reference TRBV7-9 and TRBJ2-1): DTGVSQNPRHKITKRGQNVTFRCDPISEHNRLYWYRQTLGQGPEFLTYFQNEAQLEKSRLLSDRFSAERPKGSFSTLEIQRTEQGDSAMYLCASSFVVDEQFFGPGTRLTVL.

This clonotype was counted at least ten times. The chain links TRBV10-3 to TRBJ2-5; perhaps TRBD2 as D (6 bases). From germline, CDR1 is ENHRY and CDR2 SYGVKD. The CDR3 is 12 residues long. V dropped 6 bases and J dropped 4 bases, with 9 bases sitting between them. The CDR3 sequence is CAISQEGETQYF. In DNA form, the CDR3 reads TGTGCCATCAGCCAGGAGGGAGAGACCCAGTACTTC.

In its sample, this clonotype was seen a few times. CDR3 DNA sequence: TGCAGTGCTAGAGATTTCGGGAAAGGCGGTAACTATGGCTACACCTTC. Amino acid sequence: CSARDFGKGGNYGYTF. The genes are TRBV20-1 and TRBJ1-2; D is ambiguous. The length of the CDR3 is 16 residues. Germline V gene sequence: CDR1 DFQATT, CDR2 SNEGSKA (reference sequence). Between the trimmed V and J ends, which lost 0 bases and 1 base, there was a span of 15 bases.

Here the CDR3 reads CASSLRPGGLQETQYF. CDR3 DNA: TGTGCCAGCAGTTTACGGCCCGGCGGGTTGCAAGAGACCCAGTACTTC. The chain recombines TRBV12-3 or TRBV12-4 with TRBJ2-5; weak D call: TRBD2 (5 bases). V lost 2 bases and J 2 bases, leaving 15 bases between the germline ends. This CDR3 region has 16 residues.

This sequence joins TRBV21-1 and TRBJ1-3; the D segment call TRBD1 is taken from the table without a DNA check. TRBV21-1 counts as a pseudogene. The CDR3 is 15 residues long. CDR3 coding DNA: TGTGCCAGCAGCAATGGGGCCTGCTCTGGAAACACCATATATTTT. Translation: CASSNGACSGNTIYF.